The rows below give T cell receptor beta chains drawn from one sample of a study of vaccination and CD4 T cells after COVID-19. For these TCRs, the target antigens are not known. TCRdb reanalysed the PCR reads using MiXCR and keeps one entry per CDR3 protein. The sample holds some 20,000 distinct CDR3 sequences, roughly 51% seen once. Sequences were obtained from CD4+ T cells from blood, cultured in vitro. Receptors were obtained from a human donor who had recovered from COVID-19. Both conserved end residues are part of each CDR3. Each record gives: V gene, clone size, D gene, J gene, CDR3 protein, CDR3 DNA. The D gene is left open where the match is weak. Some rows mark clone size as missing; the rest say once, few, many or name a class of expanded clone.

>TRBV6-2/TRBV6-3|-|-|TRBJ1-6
CASTDGGSKSPLRF
TGTGCCAGCACCGACGGGGGGAGCAAATCACCCCTCCGCTTT
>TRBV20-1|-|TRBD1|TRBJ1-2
CSATVQTGGTNYGYTF
TGCAGTGCTACAGTCCAGACAGGGGGGACTAACTATGGCTACACCTTC
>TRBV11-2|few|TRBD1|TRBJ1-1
CASSSDRGRGEAFF
TGTGCCAGCAGCTCCGACAGGGGGCGGGGTGAAGCTTTCTTT
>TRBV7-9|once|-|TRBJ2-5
CASSLAWTNVETQYF
TGTGCCAGCAGCTTAGCGTGGACTAACGTCGAGACCCAGTACTTC
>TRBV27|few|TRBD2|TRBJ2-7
CASSFASGASYEQYF
TGTGCCAGCAGTTTTGCTAGCGGGGCCTCCTACGAGCAGTACTTC
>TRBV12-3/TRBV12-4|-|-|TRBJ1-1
CASSPGLPKANTEAFF
TGTGCCAGCAGCCCGGGTCTCCCAAAGGCGAACACTGAAGCTTTCTTT
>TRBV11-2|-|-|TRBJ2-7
CASSSRSAGEEQYF
TGTGCCAGCAGCTCCCGAAGCGCAGGGGAAGAGCAGTACTTC
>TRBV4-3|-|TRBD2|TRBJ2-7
CASSQSTPGLAGGSYEQYF
TGCGCCAGCAGCCAATCCACCCCGGGACTAGCGGGGGGTTCCTACGAGCAGTACTTC
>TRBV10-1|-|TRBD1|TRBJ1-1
CASTEGQEGTEAFF
TGCGCCAGCACTGAAGGACAGGAAGGTACTGAAGCTTTCTTT
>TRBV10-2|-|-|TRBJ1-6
CASSERGAGNSPLHF
TGCGCCAGCAGTGAAAGGGGGGCTGGAAATTCACCCCTCCACTTT
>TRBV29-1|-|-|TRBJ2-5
CSVDSVIETQYF
TGCAGCGTTGATAGCGTCATAGAGACCCAGTACTTC
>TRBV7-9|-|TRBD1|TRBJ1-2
CASSPNGQGHGYTF
TGTGCCAGCAGCCCAAATGGACAGGGGCATGGCTACACCTTC
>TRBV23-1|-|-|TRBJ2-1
CASSQSRKRGYEQFF
TGCGCCAGCAGTCAATCTCGGAAAAGGGGCTATGAGCAGTTCTTC
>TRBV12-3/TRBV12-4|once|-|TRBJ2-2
CASISQGNTGELFF
TGTGCCAGCATTTCACAGGGGAACACCGGGGAGCTGTTTTTT
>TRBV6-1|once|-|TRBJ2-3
CASRPRGAPGTDTQYF
TGTGCCAGCAGGCCTCGGGGGGCCCCTGGCACAGATACGCAGTATTTT
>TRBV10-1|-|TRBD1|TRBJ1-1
CASSAGQGETFF
TGCGCCAGCAGTGCCGGCCAGGGGGAGACTTTCTTT
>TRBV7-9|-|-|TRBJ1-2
CASSYTNYGYTF
TGTGCCAGCAGCTATACTAACTATGGCTACACCTTC
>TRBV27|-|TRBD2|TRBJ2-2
CASSLRGTSGGAGELFF
TGTGCCAGCAGTTTGAGGGGGACTAGCGGGGGGGCCGGGGAGCTGTTTTTT
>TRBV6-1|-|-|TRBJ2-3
CASSPGGSTDTQYF
TGTGCCAGCAGCCCTGGGGGATCCACAGATACGCAGTATTTT
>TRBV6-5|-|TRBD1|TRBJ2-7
CASSYRDRGLYEQYF
TGTGCCAGCAGTTACCGGGACAGGGGGCTCTACGAGCAGTACTTC
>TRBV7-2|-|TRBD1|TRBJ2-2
CASSSPGQGVWTGELFF
TGTGCCAGCAGCTCCCCGGGACAGGGGGTGTGGACCGGGGAGCTGTTTTTT
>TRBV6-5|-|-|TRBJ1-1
CASSYVGTYTEAFF
TGTGCCAGCAGTTACGTCGGGACTTACACTGAAGCTTTCTTT
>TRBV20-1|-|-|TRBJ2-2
CSARRDPNTGELFF
TGCAGTGCGAGACGGGACCCGAACACCGGGGAGCTGTTTTTT
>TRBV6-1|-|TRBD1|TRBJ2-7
CASSDRGPYEQYF
TGTGCCAGCAGTGACAGGGGGCCCTACGAGCAGTACTTC
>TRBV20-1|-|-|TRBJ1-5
CSAREPQHF
TGCAGTGCTAGAGAGCCCCAGCATTTT
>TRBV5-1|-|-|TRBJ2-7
CASSLSTGSSYEQYF
TGCGCCAGCAGCTTGAGTACAGGGAGCTCCTACGAGCAGTACTTC
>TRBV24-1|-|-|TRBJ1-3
CATTPSPGRLRGNTIYF
TGTGCCACCACCCCTTCGCCGGGCAGGTTGAGGGGAAACACCATATATTTT
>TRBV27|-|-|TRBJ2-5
CASSFHSQETQYF
TGTGCCAGCAGTTTCCATAGCCAAGAGACCCAGTACTTC
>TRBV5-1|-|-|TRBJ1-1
CASSLGVPDSAFLNTEAFF
TGCGCCAGCAGCTTGGGGGTCCCGGACAGTGCATTTCTGAACACTGAAGCTTTCTTT